A single sample is the source of the 25 T cell receptor beta chains below, sequenced in a study of T cell responses to AZD1222 COVID-19 vaccine. This table comes from immunoSEQ multiplex PCR, and its TCRdb copy is limited to in-frame clones, with some not included. The table lists about 140,000 clones, approximately 91% of them singletons, with roughly 1.7% in the top ten. Sequences were derived from peripheral blood, sampled on day 0 of AZD1222 vaccination. These receptors were collected from an adult in good health.

The chain joins TRBV29-1 to TRBJ1-2; no clear D gene. CDR3 length: 10 amino acids. Trimming shortened V by 3 bases and J by 8 bases, and 7 bases separated the two germline ends. Germline CDR1 reads SQVTM; CDR2 reads ANQGSEA. The CDR3 DNA reads as TGCAGCGTTGATAAGTCAGGCTACACCTTC. Its translation: CSVDKSGYTF.

The rearrangement joins TRBV19 to TRBJ2-1, with TRBD2 as a possible D gene (5 bases). The length of the CDR3 is 13 residues. Germline V gene sequence: CDR1 LNHDA, CDR2 SQIVND (reference sequence). Trimming took off 7 bases at V and 7 bases at J, with 14 bases between the two ends. The CDR3: CASKKLDFNEQFF. Here the CDR3 DNA reads TGTGCCAGTAAGAAACTAGATTTTAATGAGCAGTTCTTC.

The gene calls are TRBV28 and TRBJ1-6; no reliable D call. Between the trimmed V and J ends, which lost 5 bases and 8 bases, there was a span of 19 bases. Germline loops: CDR1 MDHEN, CDR2 SYDVKM. The CDR3 totals 16 residues. For the CDR3, the DNA is TGTGCCAGCAGTCCCCGCACTCCCCGGGCCCATTCACCCCTCCACTTT. Its translation is CASSPRTPRAHSPLHF.

This clone showed up just a few times. The CDR3 DNA follows: TGCGCCAGCAGCCCCCTACCGGGACAGGGGAGGGATGGCTACACCTTC. Residues: CASSPLPGQGRDGYTF. This chain uses TRBV5-1 with TRBJ1-2; 10 bases agree with TRBD1. Germline values: CDR1 SGHRS, CDR2 YFSETQ. V lost 4 bases, J lost 6 bases, and 12 bases stayed unmatched. This CDR3 comprises 16 residues. The whole variable domain, filled in from reference TRBV5-1 and TRBJ1-2, reads KAGVTQTPRYLIKTRGQQVTLSCSPISGHRSVSWYQQTPGQGLQFLFEYFSETQRNKGNFPGRFSGRQFSNSRSEMNVSTLELGDSALYLCASSPLPGQGRDGYTFGSGTRLTVV.

The chain has TRBV5-3 and TRBJ2-1; 8 positions agree with TRBD2. TRBV5-3 is noted as an ORF with a role that remains uncertain. CDR3 size: 16 residues. V lost 4 bases to trimming and J lost 0 bases; unmatched junction nucleotides: 6. The CDR3, as DNA: TGTGCCAGAAGCACGGGAGGGCAGAGCTCCTACAATGAGCAGTTCTTC. The encoded protein is CARSTGGQSSYNEQFF.

The genes are TRBV5-8 and TRBJ1-5; D may be TRBD1 (6 bases). Per germline, CDR1 SGHTS and CDR2 YDEGEE. V was shortened by 4 bases and J by 3 bases, with 11 bases between the two germline ends. The CDR3 is 14 residues long. This CDR3 reads CASSQGQLNQPQHF. The DNA for the CDR3 is TGTGCCAGCAGCCAAGGACAGCTCAATCAGCCCCAGCATTTT.

This chain connects TRBV7-8 to TRBJ1-5; D not certain. The CDR3 runs to 13 residues. Germline lookup yields CDR1 SGHVS and CDR2 FQNEAQ. Trimming stripped 1 base from V and 6 bases from J, with 7 bases between. The CDR3 DNA sequence: TGTGCCAGCAGCTTAGAGGGATTTCAGCCCCAGCATTTT. Residues: CASSLEGFQPQHF.

The chain joins TRBV6-5 to TRBJ2-5; 10 nucleotides align to TRBD1. Germline CDR1 reads MNHEY; CDR2 reads SVGAGI. CDR3 length equals 15 residues. V lost 6 bases to trimming and J lost 5 bases; unmatched junction nucleotides: 9. CDR3 in amino acids: CASRSGTGEWETQYF. The CDR3 DNA is TGTGCCAGCAGATCCGGGACAGGGGAATGGGAGACCCAGTACTTC.

The chain uses TRBV30 and TRBJ1-2; D unresolved. The CDR3 contains 15 residues. V was pared by 3 bases and J by 8 bases, with 22 bases between. CDR1 and CDR2 (germline): GTSNPN, SVGIG (reference sequence). The CDR3 protein is CAWRFRESLLWGYTF. The CDR3 DNA follows: TGTGCCTGGAGGTTTCGGGAGTCCCTTCTTTGGGGCTACACCTTC.

This rearrangement joins TRBV12-5 to TRBJ1-1, with 7 positions matching TRBD1. Germline V CDR1 and CDR2: LGHNT, FRNRAP. J was trimmed by 0 bases and V by 6 bases; bases with no gene match: 4. The CDR3 totals 14 residues. The CDR3 region has the DNA TGTGCTAGTGGACCGGGACAGATGAACACTGAAGCTTTCTTT. This codes for CASGPGQMNTEAFF.

The chain carries TRBV10-3 and TRBJ2-3, with D possibly matching TRBD1 (6 bases). V was cut by 3 bases and J by 3 bases, with 13 bases left in between. Per germline, CDR1 ENHRY and CDR2 SYGVKD. The CDR3 has 15 amino acids. The chain's CDR3 is CAISEGGRGTDTQYF. The CDR3 nucleotides are TGTGCCATCAGTGAAGGGGGAAGGGGGACAGATACGCAGTATTTT.

CDR3 in amino acids: CSVTSNTGELFF. CDR3 nucleotides: TGCAGCGTTACAAGTAACACCGGGGAGCTGTTTTTT. The chain is built from TRBV29-1 and TRBJ2-2; D gene uncertain. Germline assignment: CDR1 SQVTM and CDR2 ANQGSEA. CDR3 length: 12 residues. Trimming removed 5 bases from V and 2 bases from J, with 6 bases in between.

The gene calls are TRBV10-3 and TRBJ1-6; D gene ambiguous. The CDR3 covers 16 residues. Trimming left V 3 bases short and J 8 bases short, with 17 bases between. Germline V lookup: CDR1 ENHRY, CDR2 SYGVKD. In DNA, the CDR3 is TGTGCCATCAGTGAAAGGGTCCGCGCTCAGGATTCACCCCTCCACTTT. It is translated as CAISERVRAQDSPLHF.

This clone was detected only once. The CDR3 bases are TGTGCCAGCAGCGCTAACAGCGGGAGGGCTAATGAGCAGTTCTTC. This codes for CASSANSGRANEQFF. V and J are TRBV11-2 and TRBJ2-1; 10 positions match TRBD2. Germline CDR1 and CDR2: SGHAT and FQNNGV. The CDR3 is made up of 15 amino acids. The junction had 8 bases not matched to a gene; V was cut back by 5 bases and J by 7 bases.

The rearrangement joins TRBV11-3 to TRBJ2-3, with 9 bases identical to TRBD2. V lost 0 bases and J lost 1; bases outside the gene matches: 2. Germline V gives CDR1 SGHNT, CDR2 YENEEA. This CDR3 is built from 16 residues. The CDR3 DNA reads TGTGCCAGCAGCTTAGATCAGCGGGAGGGCACAGATACGCAGTATTTT. Translating gives CASSLDQREGTDTQYF.

This sequence joins TRBV7-9 and TRBJ1-2; D not resolved. The V end lost 0 bases, the J end lost 5 bases, and 16 bases lay between the germline ends. CDR3 length: 16 residues. From germline, CDR1 is SEHNR and CDR2 FQNEAQ (reference sequence). The CDR3: CASSLAGAGLSYGYTF. The CDR3 bases are TGTGCCAGCAGCTTAGCTGGTGCCGGCCTCTCGTATGGCTACACCTTC.

V and J are TRBV19 and TRBJ1-2, with D perhaps matching TRBD1 (6 bases). The CDR3 spans 14 residues. In germline, CDR1 is LNHDA, CDR2 SQIVND (reference sequence). V was cut by 7 bases and J by 8 bases, with 20 bases left in between. The CDR3 region is CASKHLYREQGYTF. The CDR3 DNA reads as TGTGCCAGTAAGCATTTGTACAGGGAACAGGGCTACACCTTC.

The CDR3 coding sequence is TGTGCCAGCACCAATCCGCCAGCGACCGGGGAGCTGTTTTTT. This codes for CASTNPPATGELFF. The chain couples TRBV11-3 to TRBJ2-2; D gene uncertain. There are 14 residues in the CDR3. Germline lookup yields CDR1 SGHNT and CDR2 YENEEA. V lost 7 bases and J lost 5, with 14 bases in between.

This chain links TRBV28 with TRBJ2-7, with D possibly being TRBD2 (6 bases). Trimming cost V 2 bases and J 4 bases, with 12 bases left between them. This CDR3 spans 14 amino acids. Germline V gives CDR1 MDHEN, CDR2 SYDVKM. The CDR3 region is CASSLPGDRYEQYF. For the CDR3, the DNA is TGTGCCAGCAGTTTACCGGGGGATCGGTACGAGCAGTACTTC.

For the CDR3, the DNA is TGCGCCAGCAGCAAGGGACAGGGAGCCTACAATGAGCAGTTCTTC. Amino acids: CASSKGQGAYNEQFF. The V gene is TRBV4-3, the J gene TRBJ2-1, with 9 bases that match TRBD1. Trimming at V came to 5 bases and at J to 2 bases, leaving 4 bases not matched to a gene. The CDR3 loop spans 15 amino acids. Germline V CDR1 and CDR2: LGHNA, YSLEER.

Details on this clone: In the same sample, other DNA sequences code for this CDR3. V usage is TRBV10-3 and J usage is TRBJ1-1; D gene uncertain. The CDR3 extends over 14 amino acids. Trimming cost V 0 bases and J 1 base, with 6 bases left between them. Per the germline V gene, CDR1 is ENHRY and CDR2 is SYGVKD. The CDR3 sequence: CAISESTGNTEAFF. The CDR3, as DNA: TGTGCCATCAGTGAGTCGACGGGGAACACTGAAGCTTTCTTT.

This chain connects TRBV7-9 to TRBJ1-1; perhaps TRBD1 as D (5 bases). This CDR3 has 14 residues. Germline loops: CDR1 SEHNR, CDR2 FQNEAQ (reference sequence). V lost 1 base, J lost 5 bases, and 11 bases lay in between. In nucleotides, the CDR3 is TGTGCCAGCAGCTTAGAGGACACCAAAACTGAAGCTTTCTTT. This codes for CASSLEDTKTEAFF. Together with reference TRBV7-9 and TRBJ1-1, the CDR3 gives the full variable domain: DTGVSQNPRHKITKRGQNVTFRCDPISEHNRLYWYRQTLGQGPEFLTYFQNEAQLEKSRLLSDRFSAERPKGSFSTLEIQRTEQGDSAMYLCASSLEDTKTEAFFGQGTRLTVV.

The sample holds one count of this clone. The chain links TRBV7-2 to TRBJ2-3, with a weak D call TRBD1 (5 bases). The CDR3 is 15 residues long. Trimming pared 3 bases from V and 1 base from J, leaving 11 bases between. Germline V lookup: CDR1 SGHTA, CDR2 FQGNSA. This CDR3 is CASSFFSTGTDTQYF. CDR3 sequence (DNA): TGTGCCAGCAGCTTCTTCTCGACAGGCACAGATACGCAGTATTTT.

This chain links TRBV7-9 with TRBJ1-5, with TRBD1 as a possible D gene (5 bases). The V gene's germline CDR1 is SEHNR and CDR2 FQNEAQ (reference sequence). The length of the CDR3 is 13 residues. The V end lost 5 bases, the J end lost 4 bases, and 9 bases lay between the germline ends. CDR3 sequence reads: CASSQGGNQPQHF. The CDR3 nucleotides are TGTGCCAGCAGCCAGGGAGGGAATCAGCCCCAGCATTTT.

V is TRBV3-1 (or the pseudogene TRBV3-2) and J is TRBJ1-2, with D possibly TRBD1 on 5 matching bases. This CDR3 is 17 amino acids long. Trimming shortened V by 1 base and J by 4 bases, and 19 bases separated the two germline ends. CDR1 and CDR2 (germline): LGHDT, YNNKEL (reference sequence). CDR3 residues: CASSQGYKWGGAYGYTF. CDR3 nucleotides: TGTGCCAGCAGCCAAGGATATAAATGGGGGGGAGCCTATGGCTACACCTTC.